This T cell receptor beta chain was obtained from a study of shared clonotypes between healthy human individuals. Study context: Each donor's CD8 memory used one plate, CD8 naive two, each CD4 subset three.

The CDR3 spans 13 residues. Germline V CDR1 and CDR2: MNHNS, SASEGT. Between the trimmed V and J ends, which lost 0 bases and 2 bases, there was a span of 3 bases. General observations from the study: Naive subsets, compared against memory subsets, generally had larger estimated richness values. Between a few donors, naive CD4 clonotypes were shared at a level of about 5%.

In the authors' methods: Filtering differed for immunoSEQ, which gave only junction sequences without quality scores. This table comes from immunoSEQ multiplex PCR, and its TCRdb copy is limited to in-frame clones, with some not included. V, J and clone size reflect that table, while D and trimming were determined from the DNA. The table records over 2 million clones, under 95% of them present only once. As concerns this clone: The antigen remains undetermined.

The sequenced sample consisted of naive CD4+ T cells from PBMCs. Subset described: CD45RA+ positively selected. This receptor was identified in a man between 18 and 35 years old in good health. Some clones in this sample may be carry-over from other donors' samples. This sequence joins TRBV6-1 and TRBJ2-3; D is ambiguous. CDR3: CASSEADTDTQYF. CDR3 DNA sequence: TGTGCCAGCAGTGAAGCGGACACAGATACGCAGTATTTT.